A single sample is the source of the 30 T cell receptor beta chains below, sequenced in a study of T cells in Graves' hyperthyroidism and ophthalmopathy. TCR beta CDR3 region amplification was performed from RNA transcripts. TCR CDR3 regions were first amplified by RT-PCR with HTBI primers. TCRdb ran MiXCR on the multiplex PCR reads and lists one entry per CDR3 protein. The repertoire holds a few hundred thousand distinct CDR3 sequences, with about 14% as singletons. Material for sequencing was blood. These receptors originate from a woman in her 40s with Graves' hyperthyroidism that later progressed to Graves' ophthalmopathy.

This clonotype has at least ten counts. The chain employs TRBV19 and TRBJ1-5; D is unresolved. CDR1 and CDR2 from the germline V gene are LNHDA and SQIVND (reference sequence). The CDR3 spans 14 residues. V lost 3 bases to trimming and J lost 5 bases, with 11 bases between them. The CDR3, as DNA: TGTGCCAGTAGTATCGACACACGCTATCAGCCCCAGCATTTT. Translation gives CASSIDTRYQPQHF. Drawing the rest from reference TRBV19 and TRBJ1-5, the complete variable domain is DGGITQSPKYLFRKEGQNVTLSCEQNLNHDAMYWYRQDPGQGLRLIYYSQIVNDFQKGDIAEGYSVSREKKESFPLTVTSAQKNPTAFYLCASSIDTRYQPQHFGDGTRLSIL.

The rearrangement joins TRBV4-1 to TRBJ2-1; TRBD2 aligns across 9 bases. This CDR3 is 16 amino acids long. Trimming removed 3 bases from V and 0 bases from J; junction bases left unmatched: 3. The germline V gene has CDR1 MGHRA and CDR2 YSYEKL. DNA for the CDR3: TGCGCCAGCAGCCATTCTAGCGGGGTCTCCTACAATGAGCAGTTCTTC. As protein: CASSHSSGVSYNEQFF.

Comments on this clonotype: A single base separates this from a much larger clone, so it may be a read error. V gene TRBV19 combines with J gene TRBJ2-3; TRBD2 aligns across 7 bases. In germline, CDR1 is LNHDA, CDR2 SQIVND (reference sequence). The V and J ends lost 8 bases and 8 bases, in that order; junction bases with no gene match: 16. The CDR3 sequence is 15 residues long. CDR3 DNA: TGTGCCAGTGGCCGTTTGGGCGGGAGTGCAGGTACGCAGTATTTT. This encodes CASGRLGGSAGTQYF.

The chain recombines TRBV3-1 with TRBJ1-6; no clear D. Germline V gene data show CDR1 as LGHDT and CDR2 as YNNKEL (reference sequence). The CDR3 runs to 14 residues. Trimming pared 1 base from V and 9 bases from J, leaving 10 bases between. In DNA, the CDR3 is TGTGCCAGCAGCCAAGCGAGGCTAACTTCACCCCTCCACTTT. Translating gives CASSQARLTSPLHF. Full variable domain (rest looked up from reference TRBV3-1 and TRBJ1-6): DTAVSQTPKYLVTQMGNDKSIKCEQNLGHDTMYWYKQDSKKFLKIMFSYNNKELIINETVPNRFSPKSPDKAHLNLHINSLELGDSAVYFCASSQARLTSPLHFGNGTRLTVT.

This clonotype has at least ten counts. CDR3 bases: TGTGCCAGCAGCGTAGGCGGGGGGAGCACCGGGGAGCTGTTTTTT. This codes for CASSVGGGSTGELFF. The chain carries TRBV9 and TRBJ2-2, with 8 nucleotides matching TRBD2. From germline, CDR1 is SGDLS and CDR2 YYNGEE. Losses at the gene ends were 0 bases for V and 4 bases for J; bases not matched to a gene: 2. This CDR3 region has 15 residues.

The sample holds many counts of this clonotype. The J gene is TRBJ1-5, the V gene TRBV19; D not certain. Germline CDR1 reads LNHDA; CDR2 reads SQIVND (reference sequence). The V end was cut by 3 bases, the J end by 5 bases, with 11 bases between. CDR3 length: 14 residues. The CDR3 DNA follows: TGTGCCAGTAGTATCCAGAGCCGATATCAGCCCCAGCATTTT. This gives the protein CASSIQSRYQPQHF.

This clonotype was picked up many times. The chain employs TRBV14 and TRBJ2-1, with a weak D call TRBD1 (7 bases). The CDR3 has 16 residues. Looked up from germline, CDR1 is SGHDN and CDR2 is FVKESK. V was trimmed by 0 bases and J by 4 bases, leaving 13 bases between them. The CDR3 nucleotides read TGTGCCAGCAGCCAAGATAGCGGACAGGTGTACAATGAGCAGTTCTTC. As protein: CASSQDSGQVYNEQFF.

This clonotype has only a few counts. The V and J genes are TRBV9 and TRBJ2-1; 7 bases match TRBD2. This CDR3 region has 16 residues. The V segment lost 0 bases and the J segment 2 bases; nucleotides outside the gene matches: 5. CDR1 and CDR2 (germline): SGDLS, YYNGEE. CDR3 DNA sequence: TGTGCCAGCAGCGTAGTGGGACTATCGACCTACAATGAGCAGTTCTTC. Amino acid sequence: CASSVVGLSTYNEQFF.

This clonotype has a count of ten or more. The J gene is TRBJ2-2, the V gene TRBV5-4; 7 bases map to TRBD2. The CDR3 contains 17 residues. Trimming removed 3 bases from V and 6 bases from J; junction bases left unmatched: 14. Germline V CDR1 and CDR2: SGHNT, YYREEE (reference sequence). For the CDR3, the DNA is TGTGCCAGCAGCTCGCCGAGGGGCGGGGGATGGGCCGGGGAGCTGTTTTTT. Translated: CASSSPRGGGWAGELFF.

This clonotype has a count of ten or more. The chain uses TRBV28 and TRBJ2-5; 14 nucleotides match TRBD2. The CDR3 runs to 17 residues. Germline loops: CDR1 MDHEN, CDR2 SYDVKM. J was trimmed by 2 bases and V by 3 bases; bases with no gene match: 5. The CDR3 region is CASSFSTSGREQETQYF. Here the CDR3 DNA reads TGTGCCAGCAGTTTCTCGACTAGCGGGAGGGAGCAAGAGACCCAGTACTTC. The variable domain in full, with the rest retrieved from reference TRBV28 and TRBJ2-5, is DVKVTQSSRYLVKRTGEKVFLECVQDMDHENMFWYRQDPGLGLRLIYFSYDVKMKEKGDIPEGYSVSREKKERFSLILESASTNQTSMYLCASSFSTSGREQETQYFGPGTRLLVL.

The chain carries TRBV18 and TRBJ1-1, with 11 bases lining up with TRBD1. The J segment lost 4 bases and the V segment lost 2 bases, leaving 3 bases of the junction unmatched. The CDR3 length is 15 residues. Germline CDR1 is KGHSH and CDR2 is LQKENI. The CDR3 spells CASSPNGQGATEAFF. In DNA form, the CDR3 reads TGTGCCAGCTCACCAAACGGACAGGGGGCCACTGAAGCTTTCTTT. Combining the CDR3 with reference TRBV18 and TRBJ1-1 gives the whole variable domain NAGVMQNPRHLVRRRGQEARLRCSPMKGHSHVYWYRQLPEEGLKFMVYLQKENIIDESGMPKERFSAEFPKEGPSILRIQQVVRGDSAAYFCASSPNGQGATEAFFGQGTRLTVV.

The V and J genes are TRBV27 and TRBJ2-7, with D unresolved. Trimming shortened V by 3 bases and J by 0 bases, and 6 bases separated the two germline ends. In germline, CDR1 is MNHEY, CDR2 SMNVEV (reference sequence). CDR3 size: 13 residues. The CDR3 region is CASSFEASYEQYF. The CDR3 bases are TGTGCCAGCAGTTTCGAGGCCTCCTACGAGCAGTACTTC.

This clonotype appeared a few times. V gene TRBV29-1 combines with J gene TRBJ1-2, with 8 bases lining up with TRBD1. The CDR3 length is 12 residues. Germline loops: CDR1 SQVTM, CDR2 ANQGSEA. The ends lost 4 bases at V and 3 bases at J; junction bases unmatched: 1. Written as DNA, the CDR3 is TGCAGCGTTGGGGACAGGTACTATGGCTACACCTTC. Translation gives CSVGDRYYGYTF.

V gene TRBV7-6 combines with J gene TRBJ2-1, with 9 bases matching TRBD2. The germline V gene has CDR1 SGHVS and CDR2 FNYEAQ. The CDR3 extends over 16 amino acids. V lost 6 bases and J lost 0; bases outside the gene matches: 6. The CDR3 sequence is CASSFSGGPSYNEQFF. As DNA, the CDR3 is TGTGCCAGCAGTTTTAGCGGGGGCCCCTCCTACAATGAGCAGTTCTTC. The full variable domain, its missing parts supplied by reference TRBV7-6 and TRBJ2-1, is GAGVSQSPRYKVTKRGQDVALRCDPISGHVSLYWYRQALGQGPEFLTYFNYEAQQDKSGLPNDRFSAERPEGSISTLTIQRTEQRDSAMYRCASSFSGGPSYNEQFFGPGTRLTVL.

Ten or more counts support this clonotype. The J gene is TRBJ1-1, the V gene TRBV12-3 or TRBV12-4; the D is unclear. Trimming took off 7 bases at V and 1 base at J, with 10 bases between the two ends. The length of the CDR3 is 13 residues. CDR3 loop: CASKPFGNTEAFF. Written as DNA, the CDR3 is TGTGCCAGCAAACCATTCGGGAACACTGAAGCTTTCTTT.

This clonotype was observed at least ten times. The chain uses TRBV29-1 and TRBJ2-2; 13 bases fit TRBD2. CDR1 and CDR2 from the germline V gene are SQVTM and ANQGSEA. The V segment lost 4 bases and the J segment 7 bases; nucleotides outside the gene matches: 15. This CDR3 is built from 18 residues. CDR3 sequence (DNA): TGCAGCGTTGCCGGCCTGACTAGCGGGAGGCCGGGGGTCGGGGAGCTGTTTTTT. Protein sequence: CSVAGLTSGRPGVGELFF.

This clonotype was observed many times. The chain uses TRBV3-1 and TRBJ1-1; D is unresolved. There are 17 residues in the CDR3. Trimming stripped 4 bases from V and 0 bases from J, with 18 bases between. Germline V gene sequence: CDR1 LGHDT, CDR2 YNNKEL (reference sequence). The CDR3 loop reads CASSLLPKTPMNTEAFF. As DNA, the CDR3 is TGTGCCAGCAGCCTCCTCCCGAAGACCCCTATGAACACTGAAGCTTTCTTT.

Only a few counts were recorded for this clonotype. The chain recombines TRBV5-4 with TRBJ2-5, with 7 bases that match TRBD2. This CDR3 contains 15 residues. Trimming removed 4 bases from V and 2 bases from J; junction bases left unmatched: 8. The germline gives CDR1 SGHNT, CDR2 YYREEE (reference sequence). The CDR3 protein is CASSVGGGEQETQYF. In DNA, the CDR3 is TGTGCCAGCAGCGTGGGGGGAGGGGAGCAAGAGACCCAGTACTTC.

In the case of this clonotype: The conserved final phenylalanine or tryptophan is absent from the CDR3, which likely points to a read error. This chain connects TRBV27 to TRBJ2-1, with 11 bases fitting TRBD2. The CDR3 runs 16 residues. With 6 bases clipped from V and 8 bases from J, the junction kept 12 bases outside the gene matches. Germline V gene lookup returns CDR1 MNHEY and CDR2 SMNVEV (reference sequence). The CDR3: CASSLGTSGRGDEQFL. The DNA of the CDR3 is TGTGCCAGCAGCCTCGGGACTAGCGGAAGGGGGGATGAGCAGTTCCTC.

This clonotype came up many times. V gene TRBV12-3 or TRBV12-4 combines with J gene TRBJ2-5, with D possibly called TRBD1 or TRBD2 (5 bases each). With 3 bases removed from V and 4 bases from J, the gap between germline ends came to 15 bases. The CDR3 sequence is 15 residues long. The CDR3 is CASSFFGAGRETQYF. The CDR3 DNA reads as TGTGCCAGCAGTTTTTTCGGGGCAGGGCGAGAGACCCAGTACTTC.

V and J are TRBV13 and TRBJ2-1, with D tentatively TRBD2 (6 bases). This CDR3 region has 17 residues. CDR1 is PRHDT and CDR2 is FYEKMQ in the germline V gene (reference sequence). Deletions cut 4 bases from V and 0 bases from J, with 16 bases between. The CDR3 is CASSWRGSGSSYNEQFF. DNA of the CDR3: TGTGCCAGCAGCTGGCGAGGTAGCGGCAGCTCCTACAATGAGCAGTTCTTC.

This clonotype was counted ten times or more. The gene calls are TRBV2 and TRBJ2-1; TRBD2 aligns across 10 bases. The junction had 11 bases not matched to a gene; V was cut back by 6 bases and J by 0 bases. This CDR3 contains 18 residues. Germline V CDR1 and CDR2: SNHLY, FYNNEI. The CDR3: CASRDNERGGFSYNEQFF. Written as DNA, the CDR3 is TGTGCCAGCAGGGACAATGAGCGGGGGGGGTTCTCCTACAATGAGCAGTTCTTC.

As to this clonotype: The junction departs from germline at one end; a sequencing error may be responsible. The chain couples TRBV6-5 to TRBJ2-1; 9 nucleotides align to TRBD1. Germline V gene lookup returns CDR1 MNHEY and CDR2 SVGAGI. The CDR3 runs to 14 residues. CDR3: CASSDSTGGNEQFF. DNA of the CDR3: TGTGCCAGCAGTGACTCGACAGGGGGCAATGAGCAGTTCTTC.

The rearrangement joins TRBV20-1 to TRBJ2-5, with 9 bases fitting TRBD1. The V gene's germline CDR1 is DFQATT and CDR2 SNEGSKA (reference sequence). CDR3 length: 15 residues. J was trimmed by 5 bases and V by 6 bases; bases with no gene match: 13. In nucleotides, the CDR3 is TGCAGTGCCCTGGGGGGGACAGGGCCGAGTGAGACCCAGTACTTC. Encoded protein: CSALGGTGPSETQYF.

The sample holds many counts of this clonotype. V is TRBV4-1 and J is TRBJ1-1; no firm D call. The CDR3 consists of 16 residues. The V end was cut by 1 base, the J end by 2 bases, with 14 bases between. CDR1 is MGHRA, CDR2 YSYEKL, per germline. CDR3 coding DNA: TGCGCCAGCAGCCAAGTAACTACGGTGGGTAACACTGAAGCTTTCTTT. Its translation: CASSQVTTVGNTEAFF.

This chain uses TRBV7-6 with TRBJ2-2; D is perhaps TRBD2 (5 bases). The CDR3 contains 15 residues. Germline loops: CDR1 SGHVS, CDR2 FNYEAQ. With 2 bases removed from V and 3 bases from J, the gap between germline ends came to 10 bases. CDR3 bases: TGTGCCAGCAGCTTATCAGCGGAGTACACCGGGGAGCTGTTTTTT. Its translation is CASSLSAEYTGELFF. Based on the CDR3 plus reference TRBV7-6 and TRBJ2-2, the full variable domain is GAGVSQSPRYKVTKRGQDVALRCDPISGHVSLYWYRQALGQGPEFLTYFNYEAQQDKSGLPNDRFSAERPEGSISTLTIQRTEQRDSAMYRCASSLSAEYTGELFFGEGSRLTVL.

This clonotype was picked up a small number of times. The rearrangement links TRBV30 to TRBJ1-3, with TRBD1 matching over 7 bases. After removal of 2 bases from V and 2 bases from J, the junction contained 6 bases not matched to a gene. Germline V lookup: CDR1 GTSNPN, CDR2 SVGIG (reference sequence). The CDR3 totals 15 residues. The CDR3: CAWSTRGGPGNTIYF. As DNA, the CDR3 is TGTGCCTGGAGTACTCGAGGGGGCCCTGGAAACACCATATATTTT.

This clonotype was observed many times. The chain combines TRBV5-1 with TRBJ2-5; 8 bases agree with TRBD1. The V gene's germline CDR1 is SGHRS and CDR2 YFSETQ. This CDR3 spans 14 amino acids. Trimming removed 8 bases from V and 4 bases from J; junction bases left unmatched: 10. CDR3 bases: TGCGCCAGTACCACAGGGGGATTGAGAGAGACCCAGTACTTC. Translating it yields CASTTGGLRETQYF.

For the CDR3, the DNA is TGTGCCAGCAGCTTAGCGCAACAGGGAGCAGATACGCAGTATTTT. This encodes CASSLAQQGADTQYF. V and J are TRBV7-2 and TRBJ2-3; D is perhaps TRBD1 (6 bases). Trimming removed 0 bases at V and 4 bases at J, with 11 bases between. The germline V gene has CDR1 SGHTA and CDR2 FQGNSA. This CDR3 has 15 residues.

This clonotype was seen many times. The chain carries TRBV5-1 and TRBJ2-7, with 7 bases matching TRBD1. Germline values: CDR1 SGHRS, CDR2 YFSETQ. CDR3 length equals 14 residues. Trimming took 1 base from V and 2 from J; bases not matched to a gene: 3. The CDR3 spells CASSLQGGPYEQYF. CDR3 coding DNA: TGCGCCAGCAGCTTGCAAGGGGGCCCCTACGAGCAGTACTTC.